This T cell receptor beta chain was sequenced in a study of T cells expressing NK-cell markers. In the study overall: Beta-chain profiling covered CD3+CD56+NKG2C+, CD3+CD56+NKG2C- and CD3+CD56-NKG2C+ sorted subsets. Findings of the study overall: 1.0-7.0% of CD8+ T cells in over five donors belonged to dominant NKG2C+ clonotypes.

Germline V gene data show CDR1 as SNHLY and CDR2 as FYNNEI. The CDR3 has 15 amino acids. Concerning this clonotype itself: No antigen is known for it.

It was by 5'RACE template switching with UMIs that TCR beta cDNA was made. TCRdb reanalyzed the 5' RACE reads and collapses them to one entry per CDR3 protein, without DNA. This table lists 550,000 or so distinct CDR3 sequences. Sequencing used blood T cells: a sorted CD56 or NKG2C T cell subset, CD4+ or CD8+ T cells, or bulk PBMC T cells (not recorded which). The clonotype comes from a man between 18 and 35 years old in good health. The chain combines TRBV2 with TRBJ2-1. The CDR3 is CASNRWQSSYNEQFF.